This T cell receptor beta chain was sequenced during a study of graft-versus-host responses after intestinal transplantation. As for the study in general: Every one of the recipients received anti-thymocyte globulin induction and afterwards took tacrolimus and steroids for three to four years.

Per the germline V gene, CDR1 is MGHRA and CDR2 is YSYEKL. V lost 5 bases and J 7 bases, leaving 6 bases between the germline ends. There are 11 residues in the CDR3. Libraries were prepared by immunoSEQ multiplex PCR; TCRdb keeps only in-frame clonotypes and omits some of them. The top ten hold over 0.08% of the sample, which has about 82,000 clones, 91% seen once. Notes on the study in general: Ileal or blood samples showed some GvH clones first, and such clones were also found in recipient marrow. The study associated peak circulating GvH clone levels with early post-transplant HvG declines.

This clone was seen a few times. The target antigen is unknown. The chain has TRBV4-1 and TRBJ2-1; unclear D gene. The clonotype was recovered from a human donor who received an intestinal transplant. Specimen: unstimulated CD4+ T cells sorted from spleen or lymph node cells, collected before intestinal transplant. The CDR3 here is CASSNLNEQFF. The CDR3 nucleotides are TGCGCCAGCAGCAACCTAAATGAGCAGTTCTTC.